Shown below are 10 T cell receptor beta chains from a single sample sequenced in a study of T cell responses to AZD1222 COVID-19 vaccine. Some clones are missing from TCRdb's copy, which holds only in-frame ones; the method was immunoSEQ multiplex PCR. The sample lists 65,000 to 75,000 clones, approximately 80% occurring once. This material consisted of peripheral blood, taken on day 0 of AZD1222 vaccination. Receptors were obtained from an adult in good health.

V usage is TRBV9 and J usage is TRBJ2-2; D is perhaps TRBD1 (6 bases). The germline V and J ends were trimmed by 0 bases and 6 bases, with 15 bases remaining between them. Germline V CDR1 and CDR2: SGDLS, YYNGEE. This CDR3 has 16 amino acids. The CDR3 nucleotides read TGTGCCAGCAGCGTAGGTCAGGGGTTGGTATCCGGGGAGCTGTTTTTT. Translated, it gives CASSVGQGLVSGELFF.

The V call is TRBV27, the J call TRBJ2-7; D not certain. Germline loops: CDR1 MNHEY, CDR2 SMNVEV (reference sequence). This CDR3 has 14 residues. V was pared by 5 bases and J by 5 bases, with 16 bases between. The CDR3 region is CASSRTFPINEQYF. DNA of the CDR3: TGTGCCAGCAGTCGGACCTTTCCTATTAACGAGCAGTACTTC.

The CDR3 protein is CASSSSGAGSYEQYF. In DNA, the CDR3 is TGTGCCAGCAGCTCGTCGGGGGCCGGCTCCTACGAGCAGTACTTC. V is TRBV4-2 and J is TRBJ2-7, with D tentatively TRBD1 or TRBD2 (6 bases each). The CDR3 runs to 15 residues. Germline V CDR1 and CDR2: LGHNA, YNFKEQ. Trimming left V 5 bases short and J 0 bases short, with 14 bases between.

The chain couples TRBV11-2 to TRBJ2-7, with 9 bases lining up with TRBD1. CDR3 length: 15 amino acids. CDR1 and CDR2 (germline): SGHAT, FQNNGV. Trimming removed 1 base from V and 5 bases from J; junction bases left unmatched: 6. The CDR3 protein is CASSLGGQGRHEQYF. The CDR3 bases are TGTGCCAGCAGCTTAGGGGGACAGGGAAGGCACGAGCAGTACTTC.

In its sample, this clone was seen a few times. V usage is TRBV19 and J usage is TRBJ1-1; D might be TRBD1 (5 bases). The length of the CDR3 is 13 residues. V dropped 9 bases and J dropped 2 bases, with 13 bases sitting between them. CDR1 is LNHDA and CDR2 is SQIVND in the germline V gene (reference sequence). CDR3 DNA: TGTGCCAGCCAACGACAGATCAACACTGAAGCTTTCTTT. It specifies CASQRQINTEAFF.

This clone was detected only a few times. V gene TRBV27 combines with J gene TRBJ1-4, with 12 bases that match TRBD1. J was trimmed by 12 bases and V by 4 bases; bases with no gene match: 6. The length of the CDR3 is 14 residues. Germline V gene sequence: CDR1 MNHEY, CDR2 SMNVEV (reference sequence). CDR3 DNA sequence: TGTGCCAGCAGTTCGGGGACAGGGGGCGTGCAACTGTTTTTT. Translated: CASSSGTGGVQLFF.

The CDR3 nucleotides are TGCAGTGCTAGTCTGGGACAGGGATCTCAAGAGACCCAGTACTTC. This codes for CSASLGQGSQETQYF. The chain recombines TRBV20-1 with TRBJ2-5; the match to TRBD1 covers 9 bases. Germline V gives CDR1 DFQATT, CDR2 SNEGSKA (reference sequence). The V segment lost 3 bases and the J segment 2 bases; nucleotides outside the gene matches: 7. CDR3 length: 15 residues.

In this sample, this clone turned up a few times. V and J are TRBV7-9 and TRBJ2-1; 9 bases line up with TRBD1. CDR3 length: 15 amino acids. Trimming cost V 7 bases and J 5 bases; bases outside gene matches: 9. The germline CDR1 and CDR2 sequences are SEHNR and FQNEAQ (reference sequence). The CDR3 region has the DNA TGTGCCAGCACCGTCGGGACAGGGAAGGACAATGAGCAGTTCTTC. The encoded protein is CASTVGTGKDNEQFF.

This clone was recorded once. In DNA form, the CDR3 reads TGTGCCAGCAGCCCCCAAGGGACAGGGATCGACGAGCAGTACTTC. This encodes CASSPQGTGIDEQYF. This rearrangement joins TRBV9 to TRBJ2-7; TRBD1 aligns across 9 bases. The CDR3 is 15 residues long. The V segment lost 4 bases and the J segment 5 bases; nucleotides outside the gene matches: 10. CDR1 is SGDLS, CDR2 YYNGEE, per germline.

V and J are TRBV27 and TRBJ2-2; D is undetermined. The CDR3 has 13 residues. The germline V gene encodes CDR1 MNHEY and CDR2 SMNVEV (reference sequence). The V end lost 5 bases, the J end lost 2 bases, and 6 bases lay between the germline ends. The DNA of the CDR3 is TGTGCCAGCAGTAGACTTAACACCGGGGAGCTGTTTTTT. It is translated as CASSRLNTGELFF.